The TCR beta chain described here comes from a study of control samples from healthy donors and cancer patients. Assay used: immunoSEQ multiplex PCR; TCRdb lists only in-frame clones, some missing. The sample has 130,000 to 150,000 clones, 92% seen once. The CDR3 sequence is 16 residues long. With V trimmed by 3 bases and J by 7 bases, 7 bases remained unmatched. The chain links TRBV23-1 to TRBJ2-1; 12 nucleotides align to TRBD2. TRBV23-1 is assigned to the ORF class and has an uncertain function. The receptor's source is a man aged 25 to 40 in good health. Source material: blood. Written as DNA, the CDR3 is TGCGCCAGCAGTCACCTGACTAGCGGGAGTAAAAATGAGCAGTTCTTC. Translation gives CASSHLTSGSKNEQFF.